The rows below give T cell receptor beta chains drawn from one sample of a study of human T cells and chemical hapten exposure. MiXCR was run by TCRdb on the RACE reads, yielding one entry per CDR3 protein. In the table there are some 41,000 distinct CDR3 sequences, 4% of which are singletons. Source: whole blood, taken in connection with sensitization to the hapten diphenylcyclopropenone (DPC). The receptors were gathered from a man in his fifties or sixties with alopecia areata. Some clones in this sample may be carry-over from other donors' samples. Both conserved end residues are part of each CDR3. D genes are given only for firm matches. Not all rows give a size; the values are once, few, many and, for expanded clones, a class.

v_call	clone_size	d_call	cdr3_length	j_call	cdr3_aa	cdr3_nt
TRBV12-3/TRBV12-4	many	TRBD1	14	TRBJ2-3	CASSFGQGTDTQYF	TGTGCCAGCAGTTTTGGACAGGGAACAGATACGCAGTATTTT
TRBV2	many	NA	12	TRBJ2-7	CASRQDSYEQYF	TGTGCCAGCAGACAGGACAGCTACGAGCAGTACTTC
TRBV6-5	many	NA	14	TRBJ1-1	CASSSFAGNTEAFF	TGTGCCAGCAGTTCCTTCGCAGGGAACACTGAAGCTTTCTTT
TRBV12-3/TRBV12-4	NA	NA	11	TRBJ2-5	CASSKQETQYF	TGTGCCAGCAGCAAACAAGAGACCCAGTACTTC
TRBV12-3/TRBV12-4	many	NA	13	TRBJ1-2	CASSLGQGTGYTF	TGTGCCAGCAGTTTAGGCCAGGGGACTGGCTACACCTTC
TRBV6-6	many	NA	12	TRBJ1-6	CASSQGNSPLHF	TGTGCCAGCAGCCAGGGAAATTCACCCCTCCACTTT
TRBV10-3	many	TRBD2	15	TRBJ2-3	CAISRTSTETDTQYF	TGTGCCATCAGCCGGACTAGCACAGAGACTGATACGCAGTATTTT
TRBV20-1	many	NA	11	TRBJ1-6	CSARDSGTVSF	TGCAGTGCTAGAGACTCCGGGACTGTTTCCTTT
TRBV28	many	TRBD1	14	TRBJ2-7	CASSRRTGLYEQYF	TGTGCCAGCAGTCGAAGGACAGGGCTGTACGAGCAGTACTTC
TRBV29-1	many	NA	14	TRBJ2-1	CSVEPGASYNEQFF	TGCAGCGTTGAGCCGGGGGCCTCCTACAATGAGCAGTTCTTC
TRBV7-9	many	TRBD2	17	TRBJ2-7	CASSSPGVVAGDYEQYF	TGTGCCAGCAGCTCCCCGGGGGTTGTAGCGGGAGACTACGAGCAGTACTTC
TRBV18	few	TRBD2	14	TRBJ2-1	CASSPLAGDNEQFF	TGTGCCAGCTCCCCCCTAGCGGGAGACAATGAGCAGTTCTTC
TRBV12-3/TRBV12-4	many	NA	13	TRBJ1-2	CASSLGFSYGYTF	TGTGCCAGCAGTTTGGGATTTAGCTATGGCTACACCTTC
TRBV28	many	TRBD2	14	TRBJ2-5	CASSPGLAEETQYF	TGTGCCAGCAGTCCGGGACTAGCGGAAGAGACCCAGTACTTC
TRBV20-1	many	NA	18	TRBJ2-6	CSARDPRGPSSGANVLTF	TGCAGTGCTAGAGATCCCCGGGGCCCTAGCTCTGGGGCCAACGTCCTGACTTTC
TRBV2	few	NA	13	TRBJ1-5	CASRTNSDQPQHF	TGTGCCAGCAGAACTAACAGCGACCAGCCCCAGCATTTT
TRBV4-2	NA	TRBD2	18	TRBJ2-3	CASSQRSGASGTPDTQYF	TGTGCCAGCAGCCAAAGATCGGGGGCTAGCGGGACCCCAGATACGCAGTATTTT
TRBV7-2	many	NA	15	TRBJ2-5	CASSLVATGTETQYF	TGTGCCAGCAGCTTAGTGGCGACTGGTACGGAGACCCAGTACTTC
TRBV24-1	NA	NA	15	TRBJ2-7	CATSDLSKNQYEQYF	TGTGCCACCAGTGATTTAAGCAAAAACCAGTACGAGCAGTACTTC
TRBV12-3/TRBV12-4	many	NA	14	TRBJ1-4	CASRAQATNEKLFF	TGTGCCAGCAGGGCACAAGCAACTAATGAAAAACTGTTTTTT